This paragraph covers one T cell receptor beta chain sequence. This clonotype came up many times. Its antigen is currently not known. No per-base quality is available; no much larger clone lies one base away. In the ophthalmopathy patients, disease was moderately to severely active, with a Clinical Activity Score of 3 or more, a NOSPECS grade of 4 or more, and a duration of less than 3 months. The study excluded patients with uncontrolled infections, other autoimmune diseases, pregnancy or lactation. Diagnoses were based on clinical symptoms, serum thyroxine and TRAb, thyroid ultrasound and orbital computed tomography. PBMCs were isolated from 10 ml of fresh peripheral blood by Ficoll-Paque density gradient centrifugation. Total RNA was extracted with Trizol reagent, and quality was checked on an Agilent 2100 Bioanalyzer. The sample originates from a study of T cells in Graves' hyperthyroidism and ophthalmopathy (dated by TCRdb to the late 2010s). Regarding the study in general: Peripheral blood samples were taken at initial diagnosis, before any treatment was given. The roughly 100 discovery patients were randomly split 7:3 into training and test sets. Thyroid tissue and blood T-cell repertoires from over 5 Graves' hyperthyroidism patients were also compared in the study. Whether ophthalmopathy could be predicted prospectively was tested in an independent validation cohort made up of about 18 hyperthyroidism patients plus 17 patients who later progressed to ophthalmopathy. To identify distinguishing TCR V-J signatures, a discovery cohort of some 99 patients was used, comprising 43 with Graves' ophthalmopathy and around 57 with stable Graves' hyperthyroidism. TCR Vbeta CDR3 sequencing of some 140 peripheral blood samples (over 40 ophthalmopathy, 75 to 85 hyperthyroidism and 17 progressor patients) is reported in the paper. After sampling, hyperthyroidism patients received methimazole starting at 30 mg daily, and ophthalmopathy patients received high-dose intravenous methylprednisolone.

The germline V gene encodes CDR1 KGHDR and CDR2 SFDVKD. The CDR3 contains 12 residues, cysteine and phenylalanine counted. Only the CDR3 DNA stays, 36 bases, in frame from base 1. V sheds 3 bases and J sheds 3 bases, leaving 4 bases between their ends. Amplification of TCR beta CDR3 regions was carried out from RNA transcripts. For the first round of RT-PCR on the TCR CDR3, the HTBI primer set was used together with the Qiagen OneStep RT-PCR kit. Libraries were constructed in a second round of multiplex PCR, after which size selection and purification were carried out. Sequencing of the libraries was done on an Illumina HiSeq2000 using paired-end 100 bp reads. The authors' pipeline ran thus. Raw data were processed with SOAPnuke, discarding reads with adapters, uncalled bases, mean Phred below 15, or no exact constant-primer or identifier match. COPE v1.2.5 was used to merge the high-quality paired reads, and each unique nucleotide sequence was defined as a clonotype. MiTCR v1.1 was used to align the clonotypes against IMGT TRBV, TRBD and TRBJ reference segments. Only V-J combinations with frequency above 0.0001, covering 99% to 99.2% of repertoires, were analysed. A TCS score was defined as the ratio of F50 (clonal expansion) to E x V (chaos), with BLOSUM62-based TCRdist applied between CDR3 peptides within each V-J. Welch's t-statistics and random forest reduced 514 V-J features to 13, which were used in a naive Bayes classifier (R e1071). The public sequencing data were trimmed at Q25 with fastp and processed into clonotypes with MiXCR by TCRdb, which kept only in-frame beta chains. Every CDR3 protein is listed once, alongside the most common genes and DNA of its rows. These V and J calls originate from TCRdb's pipeline instead of the authors' own analysis. Counted in this sample were nearly 250,000 distinct CDR3 sequences; approximately 23% of them appeared once. 35% of the sample belongs to the ten largest clones.

General conclusions and limits of the study: In validation, progression to ophthalmopathy was predicted by the model with roughly 69% sensitivity and 72% to 80% specificity, a median of 6.5 months before onset. Sample size was not statistically predetermined, and blinding of investigators to group allocation was not performed. A 13 V-J signature model separated ophthalmopathy from stable hyperthyroidism, with around 90% sensitivity and just under 84% specificity in cross-validation and 80%/75% in testing. Most expanded thyroid clonotypes (frequency above 0.001) were also detected in blood, a finding suggesting that blood repertoires may reflect thyroid immune responses.

The sequence derives from a woman aged 40 to 49 with Graves' ophthalmopathy. Specimen: blood. The V gene is TRBV24-1 and the J gene is TRBJ1-1; too little of a D gene remains to name it. The CDR3 protein sequence reads: CATSDRDTEAFF. The nucleotides read TGTGCCACCAGTGATAGGGACACTGAAGCTTTCTTT.